This is a list of T cell receptor beta chains from one sample in a study of blood T cell repertoires in COVID-19. Sequencing used immunoSEQ multiplex PCR; TCRdb keeps in-frame clones, though not all of them. This sample carries about 260,000 clones, 85% of them seen once, and the ten largest clones take roughly 14%. The sequencing input was peripheral blood. These receptors were taken from a human donor in a cohort sampled during active COVID-19. CDR3s include the opening cysteine and the closing phenylalanine or tryptophan. The order of the fields is CDR3 length, D gene, clone size, J gene, V gene, CDR3 DNA, CDR3 protein. A D gene is named only where the DNA matches it firmly. Rows may omit the clone size; those that give it use once, few, many or a size class.

len: 13; d_gene: -; abundance: -; j_gene: TRBJ2-1; v_gene: TRBV5-1; CDR3nt: TGCGCCAGCAGCTTGGAGGCTGAGGGTGAGCAGTTCTTC; CDR3aa: CASSLEAEGEQFF
len: 15; d_gene: TRBD2; abundance: -; j_gene: TRBJ2-5; v_gene: TRBV6-2/TRBV6-3; CDR3nt: TGTGCCAGCAGTTACGCGGGAGTAGGGTCAGAGACCCAGTACTTC; CDR3aa: CASSYAGVGSETQYF
len: 16; d_gene: TRBD1; abundance: -; j_gene: TRBJ1-5; v_gene: TRBV18; CDR3nt: TGTGCCAGCTCACTTGGGTCGGGGACAGGGGATCAGCCCCAGCATTTT; CDR3aa: CASSLGSGTGDQPQHF
len: 16; d_gene: -; abundance: -; j_gene: TRBJ1-3; v_gene: TRBV7-2; CDR3nt: TGTGCCAGCAGCTTAGTTATCCCTAGCTCTGGAAACACCATATATTTT; CDR3aa: CASSLVIPSSGNTIYF
len: 13; d_gene: -; abundance: -; j_gene: TRBJ1-1; v_gene: TRBV6-5; CDR3nt: TGTGCCAGCAGCCCCACAACGAACACTGAAGCTTTCTTT; CDR3aa: CASSPTTNTEAFF
len: 15; d_gene: TRBD1; abundance: -; j_gene: TRBJ1-6; v_gene: TRBV28; CDR3nt: TGTGCCAGCAGGTCGGACAGGGTACAGAATTCACCCCTCCACTTT; CDR3aa: CASRSDRVQNSPLHF
len: 16; d_gene: TRBD2; abundance: -; j_gene: TRBJ2-5; v_gene: TRBV5-1; CDR3nt: TGCGCCAGCAGCGCGTCGGGGGATGTAGCGGGGGAGACCCAGTACTTC; CDR3aa: CASSASGDVAGETQYF
len: 15; d_gene: -; abundance: -; j_gene: TRBJ2-3; v_gene: TRBV7-3; CDR3nt: TGTGCCAGCAGCTTAACGAGGGAGAGCACAGATACGCAGTATTTT; CDR3aa: CASSLTRESTDTQYF
len: 13; d_gene: TRBD2; abundance: -; j_gene: TRBJ2-7; v_gene: TRBV10-3; CDR3nt: TGTGCCATCTGGCGGGAGGGGCAAAGCGAGCAGTACTTC; CDR3aa: CAIWREGQSEQYF
len: 15; d_gene: -; abundance: -; j_gene: TRBJ1-2; v_gene: TRBV19; CDR3nt: TGTGCCAGTAGTATCGGCAGGGGATACAACTATGGCTACACCTTC; CDR3aa: CASSIGRGYNYGYTF
len: 14; d_gene: -; abundance: -; j_gene: TRBJ2-7; v_gene: TRBV12-5; CDR3nt: TGTGCTAGTGGTTCGGGCGGGCGGATCTACGAGCAGTACTTC; CDR3aa: CASGSGGRIYEQYF
len: 13; d_gene: TRBD2; abundance: few; j_gene: TRBJ2-7; v_gene: TRBV2; CDR3nt: TGTGCCAGCAGCCCTAGCGGGCTCGACGAGCAGTACTTC; CDR3aa: CASSPSGLDEQYF
len: 16; d_gene: -; abundance: -; j_gene: TRBJ1-3; v_gene: TRBV2; CDR3nt: TGTGCCAGCAGTGAGAGTGCCGGGACATATTTTGGCACCATATATTTT; CDR3aa: CASSESAGTYFGTIYF
len: 15; d_gene: TRBD1; abundance: -; j_gene: TRBJ2-4; v_gene: TRBV5-1; CDR3nt: TGCGCCAGCAGCGCCACAGGGGGACCCGAAAACATTCAGTACTTC; CDR3aa: CASSATGGPENIQYF
len: 11; d_gene: -; abundance: once; j_gene: TRBJ2-7; v_gene: TRBV7-9; CDR3nt: TGTGCCAGCAGCTTCGGAGGCGCGGCCGTCTTC; CDR3aa: CASSFGGAAVF
len: 15; d_gene: TRBD2; abundance: -; j_gene: TRBJ2-3; v_gene: TRBV28; CDR3nt: TGTGCCACTTCAGCGTGGACTAGCATGGGAGATACGCAGTATTTT; CDR3aa: CATSAWTSMGDTQYF
len: 16; d_gene: TRBD2; abundance: -; j_gene: TRBJ2-5; v_gene: TRBV30; CDR3nt: TGTGCCTGGAGTACCCGGACTAGCGGGAGTTTTGAGACCCAGTACTTC; CDR3aa: CAWSTRTSGSFETQYF
len: 14; d_gene: -; abundance: -; j_gene: TRBJ2-5; v_gene: TRBV6-5; CDR3nt: TGTGCCAGCCATGATACGGGATACAAAGAGACCCAGTACTTC; CDR3aa: CASHDTGYKETQYF
len: 15; d_gene: -; abundance: -; j_gene: TRBJ2-7; v_gene: TRBV15; CDR3nt: TGTGCCACCAGCAGAGATCGAGCCCGGCGGGACGAGCAGTACTTC; CDR3aa: CATSRDRARRDEQYF
len: 14; d_gene: -; abundance: -; j_gene: TRBJ2-1; v_gene: TRBV3-1/TRBV3-2; CDR3nt: TGTGCCAGCAGCCAAGGGCTAGGGGACAATGAGCAGTTCTTC; CDR3aa: CASSQGLGDNEQFF
len: 17; d_gene: TRBD2; abundance: many; j_gene: TRBJ2-1; v_gene: TRBV11-2; CDR3nt: TGTGCCAGCAGCTTAGTTGGGGGGAATAGCGGGCTCGGTGAGCAGTTCTTC; CDR3aa: CASSLVGGNSGLGEQFF
len: 14; d_gene: -; abundance: once; j_gene: TRBJ2-3; v_gene: TRBV24-1; CDR3nt: TGTGCCACCAGGTCTCTAAGCGACACAGATACGCAGTATTTT; CDR3aa: CATRSLSDTDTQYF
len: 14; d_gene: -; abundance: -; j_gene: TRBJ1-1; v_gene: TRBV19; CDR3nt: TGTGCCAGTAGTATGGCCGGGGTAAGCACTGAAGCTTTCTTT; CDR3aa: CASSMAGVSTEAFF
len: 15; d_gene: TRBD2; abundance: -; j_gene: TRBJ2-5; v_gene: TRBV19; CDR3nt: TGTGCCAGTAGGTCCCCCGGGACTAGCGGGGAGACCCAGTACTTC; CDR3aa: CASRSPGTSGETQYF
len: 14; d_gene: -; abundance: -; j_gene: TRBJ2-5; v_gene: TRBV6-5; CDR3nt: TGTGCCAGCCACACTCAGGGTTATCGAGAAACCCAGTACTTC; CDR3aa: CASHTQGYRETQYF
len: 16; d_gene: TRBD2; abundance: -; j_gene: TRBJ2-3; v_gene: TRBV18; CDR3nt: TGTGCCAGCTCACCTAGAGCGGGAGAAGGGACAGATACGCAGTATTTT; CDR3aa: CASSPRAGEGTDTQYF
len: 13; d_gene: -; abundance: -; j_gene: TRBJ1-5; v_gene: TRBV15; CDR3nt: TGTGCCACCAGCAGACAGAGGGAACAGCCCCAGCATTTT; CDR3aa: CATSRQREQPQHF
len: 15; d_gene: TRBD1; abundance: -; j_gene: TRBJ1-2; v_gene: TRBV7-9; CDR3nt: TGTGCCAGCAGCATTCGAGGGGGCAGTGGGTATGGCTACACCTTC; CDR3aa: CASSIRGGSGYGYTF
len: 16; d_gene: -; abundance: -; j_gene: TRBJ1-5; v_gene: TRBV7-2; CDR3nt: TGTGCCAGCAGCCCACCTTACCAAGGAGGCAGTCAGCCCCAGCATTTT; CDR3aa: CASSPPYQGGSQPQHF
len: 18; d_gene: TRBD2; abundance: once; j_gene: TRBJ2-7; v_gene: TRBV7-9; CDR3nt: TGTGCCAGCAGTCCACCTAGGTCTAGCGGGAGGATTTGGCACGAGCAGTACTTC; CDR3aa: CASSPPRSSGRIWHEQYF
len: 17; d_gene: TRBD2; abundance: -; j_gene: TRBJ2-1; v_gene: TRBV7-9; CDR3nt: TGTGCCAGCAGCCGAGGACTAGGCGCTATTTCCTACAATGAGCAGTTCTTC; CDR3aa: CASSRGLGAISYNEQFF
len: 19; d_gene: TRBD2; abundance: -; j_gene: TRBJ2-3; v_gene: TRBV5-5; CDR3nt: TGTGCCAGCAGCCCTATGACTAGCGGGAGGGCCAGGCTCCCAGATACGCAGTATTTT; CDR3aa: CASSPMTSGRARLPDTQYF